One sample yielded the 9 T cell receptor beta chains listed below, sequenced in a study of T cell responses to AZD1222 COVID-19 vaccine. Using immunoSEQ multiplex PCR, the repertoire was profiled, and TCRdb retains in-frame clones only, with some absent. The sample lists about 99,000 clones; 91% were seen once. The input for sequencing was peripheral blood, taken 28 days after the second AZD1222 dose. These receptors all come from an adult who received the AZD1222 COVID-19 vaccine.

This chain uses TRBV7-2 with TRBJ2-4; D call uncertain. Trimming took off 1 base at V and 0 bases at J, with 16 bases between the two ends. CDR1 SGHTA and CDR2 FQGNSA come from the germline V gene. The CDR3 sequence is 18 residues long. CDR3: CASSLEALGKLAKNIQYF. The CDR3 bases are TGTGCCAGCAGCTTAGAGGCGCTAGGGAAACTAGCCAAAAACATTCAGTACTTC.

The genes are TRBV5-1 and TRBJ2-2; D is unclear. The CDR3 is 12 amino acids. V dropped 4 bases and J dropped 3 bases, with 4 bases sitting between them. The germline gives CDR1 SGHRS, CDR2 YFSETQ. As DNA, the CDR3 is TGCGCCAGCAGCGCGTACACCGGGGAGCTGTTTTTT. Its protein is CASSAYTGELFF.

This clone has a single count. The chain recombines TRBV12-3 or TRBV12-4 with TRBJ1-2; 7 nucleotides line up with TRBD1. CDR3 size: 13 residues. V gave up 5 bases and J gave up 2 bases; unmatched junction bases: 2. CDR3 protein: CASSLGQNYGYTF. The CDR3 nucleotides read TGTGCCAGCAGTCTGGGACAGAACTATGGCTACACCTTC.

The V gene is TRBV19, the J gene TRBJ2-7; D is ambiguous. Germline lookup yields CDR1 LNHDA and CDR2 SQIVND (reference sequence). CDR3 length equals 14 residues. With 6 bases removed from V and 0 bases from J, the gap between germline ends came to 12 bases. CDR3 protein: CASRGTASSYEQYF. DNA of the CDR3: TGTGCCAGTAGAGGAACAGCAAGCTCCTACGAGCAGTACTTC.

The chain uses TRBV23-1 and TRBJ2-7, with D tentatively TRBD1 (6 bases). TRBV23-1 counts as an open reading frame of uncertain function. The CDR3 runs 13 residues. V was shortened by 0 bases and J by 7 bases, with 10 bases between the two germline ends. The CDR3 nucleotides are TGCGCCAGCAGTCAATCGGAAAGGGGGGAGCAGTACTTC. Amino acids: CASSQSERGEQYF.

The chain combines TRBV7-2 with TRBJ1-1; no definite D call. From germline, CDR1 is SGHTA and CDR2 FQGNSA. The CDR3 sequence is 13 residues long. Trimming left V 1 base short and J 1 base short, with 4 bases between. The CDR3 DNA sequence: TGTGCCAGCAGCTTAGATAGGAACACTGAAGCTTTCTTT. Its protein product is CASSLDRNTEAFF.

This clone showed up just once. The chain uses TRBV19 and TRBJ2-2; 9 nucleotides line up with TRBD1. The ends lost 3 bases at V and 6 bases at J; junction bases unmatched: 11. CDR3 length: 17 residues. CDR1 and CDR2 (germline): LNHDA, SQIVND (reference sequence). CDR3 sequence (DNA): TGTGCCAGTAGTATGACAGGGGGAGCCGGAGGGCCCGGGGAGCTGTTTTTT. Encoded protein: CASSMTGGAGGPGELFF.

V gene TRBV27 combines with J gene TRBJ2-7, with 11 bases aligning to TRBD2. Germline CDR1 reads MNHEY; CDR2 reads SMNVEV (reference sequence). The CDR3 is 19 amino acids. V gave up 3 bases and J gave up 5 bases; unmatched junction bases: 18. The CDR3 DNA reads TGTGCCAGCAGTTTTAATTTCCGGCTAGCGGGAGGAACCTCTCACGAGCAGTACTTC. This gives the protein CASSFNFRLAGGTSHEQYF.

This sequence joins TRBV19 and TRBJ2-7; no clear D gene. Trimming took 3 bases from V and 2 from J, leaving 14 bases between them. The CDR3 contains 15 residues. Germline V gives CDR1 LNHDA, CDR2 SQIVND (reference sequence). This chain's CDR3 is CASSISHGAAYEQYF. CDR3 sequence (DNA): TGTGCCAGTAGTATCTCTCACGGTGCCGCCTACGAGCAGTACTTC.